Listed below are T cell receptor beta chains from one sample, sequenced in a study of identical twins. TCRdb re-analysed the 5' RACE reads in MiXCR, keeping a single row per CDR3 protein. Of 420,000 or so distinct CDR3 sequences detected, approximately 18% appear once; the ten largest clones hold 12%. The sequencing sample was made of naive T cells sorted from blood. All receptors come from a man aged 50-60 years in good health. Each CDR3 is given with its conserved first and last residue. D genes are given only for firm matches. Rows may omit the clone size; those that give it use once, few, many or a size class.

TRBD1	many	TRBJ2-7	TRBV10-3	CAISQGDRAGYEQYF	TGTGCCATCAGTCAAGGGGACAGGGCGGGCTACGAGCAGTACTTC
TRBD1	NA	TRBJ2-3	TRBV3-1	CASSQGQGAYTQYF	TGTGCCAGCAGCCAGGGACAGGGGGCGTATACGCAGTATTTT
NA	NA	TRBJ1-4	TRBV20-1	CSALNPTNEKLFF	TGCAGTGCTCTGAATCCAACTAATGAAAAACTGTTTTTT
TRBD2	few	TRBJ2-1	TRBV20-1	CSAITSGGSNEQFF	TGCAGTGCTATTACTTCGGGCGGGAGCAATGAGCAGTTCTTC
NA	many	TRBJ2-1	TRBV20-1	CSARDRPGLPPSEQFF	TGCAGTGCTAGAGACCGCCCCGGGCTACCCCCGAGTGAGCAGTTCTTC
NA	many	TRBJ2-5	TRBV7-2	CASSLGLAETQYF	TGTGCCAGCAGCTTAGGCCTAGCGGAGACCCAGTACTTC
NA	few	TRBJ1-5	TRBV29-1	CSAEVTESHQPQHF	TGCAGCGCCGAGGTGACAGAGAGTCATCAGCCCCAGCATTTT
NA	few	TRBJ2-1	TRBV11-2	CASSLDRTLGNEQFF	TGTGCCAGCAGCTTAGATAGGACCTTGGGCAATGAGCAGTTCTTC
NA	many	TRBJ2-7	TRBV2	CASSDGRGLYEQYF	TGTGCCAGCAGTGATGGCAGGGGCCTCTACGAGCAGTACTTC
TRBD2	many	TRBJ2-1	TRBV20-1	CSAPVSGTSGEQFF	TGCAGTGCTCCAGTGTCCGGGACTAGCGGGGAGCAGTTCTTC
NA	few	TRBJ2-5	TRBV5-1	CASSLLSGETQYF	TGCGCCAGCAGCTTGCTGTCGGGGGAGACCCAGTACTTC
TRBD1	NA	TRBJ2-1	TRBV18	CASSPLGTGLSNEQFF	TGTGCCAGCTCACCACTTGGGACAGGGCTGTCCAATGAGCAGTTCTTC
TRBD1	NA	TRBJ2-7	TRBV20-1	CSAYPTGSVIYEQYF	TGCAGTGCATATCCGACAGGGAGCGTTATCTACGAGCAGTACTTC
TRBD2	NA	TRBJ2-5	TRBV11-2	CASSLEIKWLAGDPETQYF	TGTGCCAGCAGCTTAGAGATCAAGTGGCTAGCGGGAGATCCGGAGACCCAGTACTTC
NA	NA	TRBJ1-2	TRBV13	CASSQSPSYGYTF	TGTGCCAGCTCGCAGAGCCCCTCCTATGGCTACACCTTC
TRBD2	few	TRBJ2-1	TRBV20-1	CSAGLAGSYNEQFF	TGCAGTGCAGGACTAGCGGGGAGCTACAATGAGCAGTTCTTC
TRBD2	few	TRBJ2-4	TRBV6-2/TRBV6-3	CASSYSGSRLAGARQYF	TGTGCCAGCAGTTACAGCGGAAGTAGACTAGCGGGTGCCCGTCAGTACTTC
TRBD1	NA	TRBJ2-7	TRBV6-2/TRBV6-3	CASSYDEGAGDEQYF	TGTGCCAGCAGTTACGATGAGGGGGCAGGAGACGAGCAGTACTTC
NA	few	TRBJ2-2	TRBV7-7	CASSAHTGELFF	TGTGCTAGCAGCGCACACACCGGGGAGCTGTTTTTT
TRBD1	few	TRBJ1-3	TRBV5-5	CASSLERTGGGNTIYF	TGTGCCAGCAGCTTGGAACGGACAGGGGGCGGAAACACCATATATTTT
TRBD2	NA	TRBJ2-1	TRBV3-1	CASSETSGSLIDEQFF	TGTGCCAGCAGCGAGACTAGCGGGAGTCTCATCGATGAGCAGTTCTTC
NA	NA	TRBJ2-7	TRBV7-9	CASSLVGQRTPYEQYF	TGTGCCAGCAGCTTAGTCGGGCAGAGGACCCCCTACGAGCAGTACTTC
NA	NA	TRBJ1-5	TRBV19	CASSIGPGYQPQHF	TGTGCCAGTAGTATTGGTCCGGGGTATCAGCCCCAGCATTTT
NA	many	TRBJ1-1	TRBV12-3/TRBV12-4	CASSPRGTEAFF	TGTGCCAGCAGTCCCCGGGGGACTGAAGCTTTCTTT
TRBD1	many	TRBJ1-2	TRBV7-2	CASSLSGGVPLRGYTF	TGTGCCAGCAGCTTATCAGGGGGCGTACCTCTTCGGGGCTACACCTTC
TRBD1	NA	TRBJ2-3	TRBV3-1	CASSQTGFRSYTQYF	TGTGCCAGCAGCCAGACAGGGTTTCGGAGTTATACGCAGTATTTT
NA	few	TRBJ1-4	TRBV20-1	CSARGAGFANEKLFF	TGCAGTGCAAGGGGGGCAGGATTCGCTAATGAAAAACTGTTTTTT
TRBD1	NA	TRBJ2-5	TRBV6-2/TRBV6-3	CASRGTGRLWETQYF	TGTGCCAGCAGAGGGACAGGGAGACTTTGGGAGACCCAGTACTTC